This passage covers 9 T cell receptor beta chains from one sample sequenced in a study of blood T cell repertoires in COVID-19. Profiled with immunoSEQ multiplex PCR; TCRdb holds only in-frame clones, not every one. The repertoire holds tens of thousands of clones, 83% seen once, with roughly 29% in the top ten. Material for sequencing was peripheral blood. All receptors come from a woman of 80 years or more with acute or convalescent COVID-19.

This clone was seen ten or more times. The rearrangement uses TRBV2 and TRBJ2-4; 9 nucleotides line up with TRBD2. The CDR3 spans 18 residues. Per the germline V gene, CDR1 is SNHLY and CDR2 is FYNNEI. J lost 4 bases, V lost 6 bases, and 16 bases had no gene match. This CDR3 reads CASRLTSGTSGAKNIQYF. The CDR3 nucleotides read TGTGCCAGCAGGCTGACTAGCGGAACGAGTGGTGCAAAAAACATTCAGTACTTC.

The V call is TRBV4-2, the J call TRBJ1-5, with D hard to call. This CDR3 spans 14 amino acids. The germline V gene has CDR1 LGHNA and CDR2 YNFKEQ. With 0 bases removed from V and 6 bases from J, the gap between germline ends came to 9 bases. The CDR3 nucleotides read TGTGCCAGCAGCCAAGATCTGGCCCCTCAGCCCCAGCATTTT. Its translation is CASSQDLAPQPQHF.

The chain has TRBV5-4 and TRBJ1-2; TRBD1 aligns across 10 bases. The length of the CDR3 is 14 residues. Germline trimming cut 4 bases from V and 2 bases from J; bases unmatched to any gene: 2. Germline CDR1 SGHNT, CDR2 YYREEE (reference sequence). CDR3 sequence: CASSADRGNYGYTF. CDR3 DNA: TGTGCCAGCAGCGCGGACAGGGGGAACTATGGCTACACCTTC.

In its sample, this clone was seen once. The chain uses TRBV11-2 and TRBJ2-1; TRBD1 is a possible D gene (8 bases). The V gene's germline CDR1 is SGHAT and CDR2 FQNNGV. The length of the CDR3 is 16 residues. Trimming removed 4 bases at V and 10 bases at J, with 23 bases between. In DNA form, the CDR3 reads TGTGCCAGCAGCTGGGTTCAGGGGGCGGGGGCCCACGAGCAGTTCTTC. This codes for CASSWVQGAGAHEQFF. Drawing the rest from reference TRBV11-2 and TRBJ2-1, the complete variable domain is EAGVAQSPRYKIIEKRQSVAFWCNPISGHATLYWYQQILGQGPKLLIQFQNNGVVDDSQLPKDRFSAERLKGVDSTLKIQPAKLEDSAVYLCASSWVQGAGAHEQFFGPGTRLTVL.

The count of this clone is one. The chain has TRBV2 and TRBJ2-6, with TRBD1 as a possible D gene (6 bases). This CDR3 is 15 amino acids long. The V end lost 7 bases, the J end lost 0 bases, and 10 bases lay between the germline ends. CDR1 is SNHLY, CDR2 FYNNEI, per germline. The CDR3 region is CASKDRYSGANVLTF. The DNA of the CDR3 is TGTGCCAGCAAAGACAGGTACTCTGGGGCCAACGTCCTGACTTTC.

The J gene is TRBJ2-1, the V gene TRBV30, with D uncertain. The CDR3 spans 13 residues. V gave up 3 bases and J gave up 4 bases, with 10 bases separating them. The germline CDR1 and CDR2 sequences are GTSNPN and SVGIG (reference sequence). In DNA form, the CDR3 reads TGTGCCTGGAGCGAACTTCGATACAATGAGCAGTTCTTC. It specifies CAWSELRYNEQFF.

The V gene is TRBV18, the J gene TRBJ1-2, with 9 bases aligning to TRBD1. The CDR3 totals 16 residues. The V segment lost 5 bases and the J segment 4 bases; nucleotides outside the gene matches: 11. Looked up from germline, CDR1 is KGHSH and CDR2 is LQKENI. The chain's CDR3 is CASSSRDGTGSYGYTF. DNA of the CDR3: TGTGCCAGCTCATCCCGAGACGGGACAGGGAGCTATGGCTACACCTTC.

The V call is TRBV4-3, the J call TRBJ2-1; a possible D gene is TRBD1 (5 bases). The CDR3 totals 14 residues. Germline V gene data show CDR1 as LGHNA and CDR2 as YSLEER. The germline V and J ends were trimmed by 4 bases and 0 bases, with 7 bases remaining between them. The CDR3 DNA reads as TGCGCCAGCAGCCTCGACAGCTCCTACAATGAGCAGTTCTTC. It is translated as CASSLDSSYNEQFF.

The rearrangement links TRBV4-2 to TRBJ2-1; tentative D call: TRBD2 (5 bases). CDR1 is LGHNA and CDR2 is YNFKEQ in the germline V gene. The CDR3 contains 16 residues. V lost 0 bases, J lost 3 bases, and 12 bases lay in between. CDR3 in DNA: TGTGCCAGCAGCCAAGATCGCCTAGCAAACTACAATGAGCAGTTCTTC. Its protein is CASSQDRLANYNEQFF.